The 32 T cell receptor beta chains below were found in one sample sequenced in a study of blood T cell repertoires in COVID-19. The method was immunoSEQ multiplex PCR; TCRdb's version includes in-frame clones alone and lacks a portion of them. The sample shows about 290,000 clones, 85% to 90% of them seen only once. Sequenced material: peripheral blood. The receptors were sampled from a woman aged 25 to 39 with COVID-19, enrolled during active disease.

The V gene is TRBV27, the J gene TRBJ1-2, with D possibly matching TRBD1 (5 bases). The CDR3 consists of 15 residues. Looked up from germline, CDR1 is MNHEY and CDR2 is SMNVEV (reference sequence). V was trimmed by 2 bases and J by 5 bases, leaving 15 bases between them. CDR3 in amino acids: CASSLNGRVGYGYTF. As DNA, the CDR3 is TGTGCCAGCAGTTTAAATGGCAGGGTCGGGTATGGCTACACCTTC.

The chain couples TRBV27 to TRBJ1-1; unclear D gene. The germline V gene encodes CDR1 MNHEY and CDR2 SMNVEV (reference sequence). V shed 8 bases and J shed 5 bases, with 18 bases lying between them. The CDR3 is 14 residues long. The DNA for the CDR3 is TGTGCCAGCGGCTCATCGTTGGCGACAACTGAAGCTTTCTTT. Its protein is CASGSSLATTEAFF.

V and J are TRBV7-9 and TRBJ2-7; no clear D gene. Germline loops: CDR1 SEHNR, CDR2 FQNEAQ (reference sequence). The V end was cut by 7 bases, the J end by 3 bases, with 16 bases between. The CDR3 spans 14 residues. Written as DNA, the CDR3 is TGTGCCAGCAACCGAAAAGGAGAAAGCTACGAGCAGTACTTC. Its protein is CASNRKGESYEQYF. Looking up the rest from reference TRBV7-9 and TRBJ2-7 gives the full variable domain: DTGVSQNPRHKITKRGQNVTFRCDPISEHNRLYWYRQTLGQGPEFLTYFQNEAQLEKSRLLSDRFSAERPKGSFSTLEIQRTEQGDSAMYLCASNRKGESYEQYFGPGTRLTVT.

The V and J genes are TRBV3-1 (or the pseudogene TRBV3-2) and TRBJ1-2; D is undetermined. Germline loops: CDR1 LGHDT, CDR2 YNNKEL (reference sequence). V was shortened by 2 bases and J by 2 bases, with 15 bases between the two germline ends. The CDR3 is 16 amino acids. The CDR3 DNA reads as TGTGCCAGCAGCCAACTGTTCGCAGATTCAAACTATGGCTACACCTTC. Translated: CASSQLFADSNYGYTF.

The chain is built from TRBV4-2 and TRBJ2-3; 7 bases align to TRBD2. Germline values: CDR1 LGHNA, CDR2 YNFKEQ. The V segment lost 0 bases and the J segment 2 bases; nucleotides outside the gene matches: 8. The CDR3 sequence is 17 residues long. DNA for the CDR3: TGTGCCAGCAGCCAAGATGGAGCGGGGAGAGTCACAGATACGCAGTATTTT. As protein: CASSQDGAGRVTDTQYF.

The chain is built from TRBV6-5 and TRBJ2-1; the match to TRBD2 covers 10 bases. This CDR3 comprises 16 residues. After removal of 2 bases from V and 2 bases from J, the junction contained 3 bases not matched to a gene. Germline V gives CDR1 MNHEY, CDR2 SVGAGI. CDR3 region: CASSYTAGGTYNEQFF. The CDR3 coding sequence is TGTGCCAGCAGTTACACAGCGGGGGGGACCTACAATGAGCAGTTCTTC.

The chain employs TRBV5-5 and TRBJ1-1; no reliable D call. The V gene lost 3 bases and the J gene lost 5 bases, with 11 bases spanning the gap. Germline lookup yields CDR1 SGHKS and CDR2 YYEKEE (reference sequence). The CDR3 runs 13 residues. This CDR3 is CASSWTLGTEAFF. The CDR3 region has the DNA TGTGCCAGCAGCTGGACTCTGGGGACTGAAGCTTTCTTT.

V gene TRBV5-6 combines with J gene TRBJ2-7, with 10 bases fitting TRBD1. V was clipped by 4 bases and J by 2 bases; unmatched bases: 12. The CDR3 is 17 amino acids. Looked up from germline, CDR1 is SGHDT and CDR2 is YYEEEE. The CDR3 region has the DNA TGTGCCAGCAGCAACCGCTTCCGGGACAGGGGAACCTACGAGCAGTACTTC. This codes for CASSNRFRDRGTYEQYF.

This rearrangement joins TRBV11-1 to TRBJ2-5; D is undetermined. CDR3 length: 13 amino acids. With 6 bases removed from V and 2 bases from J, the gap between germline ends came to 10 bases. Germline V CDR1 and CDR2: SGHAT, FQDESV (reference sequence). The CDR3 reads CASSPSGQETQYF. The CDR3 coding sequence is TGTGCCAGCAGTCCCAGTGGTCAAGAGACCCAGTACTTC.

This clone was observed a few times. The chain carries TRBV5-5 and TRBJ1-2; a possible D gene is TRBD1 (6 bases). V dropped 2 bases and J dropped 5 bases, with 10 bases sitting between them. This CDR3 comprises 13 residues. In germline, CDR1 is SGHKS, CDR2 YYEKEE (reference sequence). The CDR3 DNA reads as TGTGCCAGCAGCTTCCAGGACAGTTATGGCTACACCTTC. It translates to CASSFQDSYGYTF.

The J gene is TRBJ1-2, the V gene TRBV25-1, with 7 positions matching TRBD1. After removal of 7 bases from V and 8 bases from J, the junction contained 10 bases not matched to a gene. The CDR3 runs 13 residues. Germline loops: CDR1 MGHDK, CDR2 SYGVNS. CDR3: CASTGTAGGGYTF. In nucleotides, the CDR3 is TGTGCCAGCACTGGGACAGCTGGCGGAGGCTACACCTTC.

J is TRBJ1-4 and V is TRBV3-1 (or the pseudogene TRBV3-2); tentatively, D is TRBD1 (6 bases). Germline loops: CDR1 LGHDT, CDR2 YNNKEL (reference sequence). This CDR3 has 14 amino acids. The V end was cut by 9 bases, the J end by 8 bases, with 19 bases between. For the CDR3, the DNA is TGTGCCAGTGGACGACAGGCGTCAGGGGAAAAACTGTTTTTT. Encoded protein: CASGRQASGEKLFF.

As regards this clone: The junction differs from germline at one of its ends, possibly a read error. CDR3 amino acids: CASRHAARGTEAFF. The DNA of the CDR3 is TGCGCCAGCCGCCACGCAGCGCGGGGTACTGAAGCTTTCTTT. This sequence joins TRBV4-1 and TRBJ1-1, with no clear D. CDR1 MGHRA and CDR2 YSYEKL come from the germline V gene. This CDR3 is 14 amino acids long.

This chain links TRBV4-1 with TRBJ2-7; the D gene is possibly TRBD1 (5 bases). Germline V gene sequence: CDR1 MGHRA, CDR2 YSYEKL. Trimming took 0 bases from V and 4 from J, leaving 13 bases between them. The CDR3 is 15 amino acids. The DNA of the CDR3 is TGCGCCAGCAGCCAAGAAGATCAGGGTTTTTACGAGCAGTACTTC. Protein: CASSQEDQGFYEQYF.

J is TRBJ1-1 and V is TRBV14; 9 nucleotides agree with TRBD1. This CDR3 is 14 amino acids long. Germline loops: CDR1 SGHDN, CDR2 FVKESK. Trimming took 3 bases from V and 6 from J; bases not matched to a gene: 5. CDR3 in amino acids: CASSQPGQGPEAFF. CDR3 coding DNA: TGTGCCAGCAGCCAGCCGGGACAGGGCCCTGAAGCTTTCTTT.

V is TRBV6-7 and J is TRBJ2-5; weak D call: TRBD1 (6 bases). TRBV6-7 is an ORF, and what it does is uncertain. The CDR3 is made up of 13 amino acids. Between the trimmed V and J ends, which lost 8 bases and 5 bases, there was a span of 15 bases. The CDR3 bases are TGTGCCAGCTCCCGCAGGGGAACCGAGACCCAGTACTTC. This codes for CASSRRGTETQYF.

This chain uses TRBV3-1 (or the pseudogene TRBV3-2) with TRBJ1-1, with D possibly matching TRBD1 (6 bases). CDR1 LGHDT and CDR2 YNNKEL come from the germline V gene (reference sequence). V dropped 2 bases and J dropped 1 base, with 11 bases sitting between them. CDR3 size: 15 residues. The CDR3 DNA follows: TGTGCCAGCAGCCAACCCGACAGGCCGAACACTGAAGCTTTCTTT. This translates into CASSQPDRPNTEAFF.

This clone turned up a few times. The sample carries other DNA sequences with the same CDR3. The DNA for the CDR3 is TGTGCCAGCTCACCAAGCGGTATGAACACTGAAGCTTTCTTT. Amino acids: CASSPSGMNTEAFF. The genes are TRBV18 and TRBJ1-1, with D hard to call. The CDR3 length is 14 residues. V gave up 2 bases and J gave up 0 bases, with 7 bases separating them. Germline CDR1 and CDR2: KGHSH and LQKENI.

J is TRBJ2-5 and V is TRBV5-1; 8 bases are shared with TRBD2. Trimming removed 4 bases from V and 5 bases from J; junction bases left unmatched: 7. This CDR3 has 14 amino acids. Germline loops: CDR1 SGHRS, CDR2 YFSETQ. As DNA, the CDR3 is TGCGCCAGCAGCCCGGGACTAGGGGTTGAGACCCAGTACTTC. Translation: CASSPGLGVETQYF.

This clone appeared once. The chain couples TRBV5-5 to TRBJ1-1, with 9 bases that match TRBD1. V shed 4 bases and J 6 bases; nucleotides not matched to a gene: 4. Looked up from germline, CDR1 is SGHKS and CDR2 is YYEKEE (reference sequence). The CDR3 consists of 13 residues. CDR3 DNA sequence: TGTGCCAGCAGCCTGGGACAGGGTCCTGAAGCTTTCTTT. It translates to CASSLGQGPEAFF.

The genes are TRBV5-4 and TRBJ2-7; TRBD2 matches 7 bases. The CDR3 contains 19 residues. Germline CDR1 SGHNT, CDR2 YYREEE (reference sequence). J lost 2 bases, V lost 4 bases, and 21 bases had no gene match. CDR3 region: CASSPEGFSWGGTTYEQYF. The CDR3 DNA follows: TGTGCCAGCAGCCCGGAGGGCTTTAGCTGGGGGGGGACCACCTACGAGCAGTACTTC.

This chain connects TRBV29-1 to TRBJ2-1; possibly TRBD1 for D (5 bases). CDR1 SQVTM and CDR2 ANQGSEA come from the germline V gene. The V and J ends lost 4 bases and 1 base respectively, with 8 bases between them. This CDR3 spans 13 amino acids. CDR3 bases: TGCAGCGTTGTTTACAGGTCCTACAATGAGCAGTTCTTC. Translation: CSVVYRSYNEQFF.

The chain links TRBV18 to TRBJ1-3; D might be TRBD1 (6 bases). Germline CDR1 KGHSH, CDR2 LQKENI. The germline V and J ends were trimmed by 6 bases and 2 bases, with 11 bases remaining between them. The CDR3 totals 14 residues. The CDR3 is CASSLGQTGNTIYF. DNA of the CDR3: TGTGCCAGCTCTCTCGGACAGACTGGAAACACCATATATTTT.

V usage is TRBV23-1 and J usage is TRBJ1-1; D is ambiguous. TRBV23-1 is recorded as an ORF, its role being uncertain. Trimming pared 0 bases from V and 4 bases from J, leaving 6 bases between. The length of the CDR3 is 13 residues. Here the CDR3 DNA reads TGCGCCAGCAGTCAATCCGAGGGCACTGAAGCTTTCTTT. Residues: CASSQSEGTEAFF.

The chain recombines TRBV11-2 with TRBJ2-7; possibly TRBD2 for D (5 bases). V was trimmed by 1 base and J by 2 bases, leaving 12 bases between them. The V gene's germline CDR1 is SGHAT and CDR2 FQNNGV. The CDR3 is 15 residues long. The CDR3 sequence: CASSLVSGETYEQYF. CDR3 sequence (DNA): TGTGCCAGCAGCTTAGTCAGCGGTGAAACCTACGAGCAGTACTTC.

This chain joins TRBV10-1 and TRBJ1-1, with a tentative D call TRBD1 (5 bases). Trimming stripped 7 bases from V and 7 bases from J, with 13 bases between. This CDR3 is built from 12 residues. Germline CDR1 is WNHNN and CDR2 is SYGVQD (reference sequence). The DNA of the CDR3 is TGCGCCAGCAATGATGGACAAGGTGAAGCTTTCTTT. It codes for CASNDGQGEAFF.

The rearrangement links TRBV5-4 to TRBJ2-7, with 9 nucleotides matching TRBD1. The CDR3 contains 16 residues. J gave up 7 bases and V 4 bases, and 15 bases lay outside the gene matches. Germline loops: CDR1 SGHNT, CDR2 YYREEE (reference sequence). CDR3 protein: CASSPATGQGRREQYF. CDR3 nucleotide sequence: TGTGCCAGCAGCCCGGCGACGGGACAGGGACGAAGGGAGCAGTACTTC.

This sequence joins TRBV7-9 and TRBJ2-3; 10 bases agree with TRBD2. The CDR3 consists of 16 residues. After removal of 1 base from V and 4 bases from J, the junction contained 5 bases not matched to a gene. Per the germline V gene, CDR1 is SEHNR and CDR2 is FQNEAQ (reference sequence). CDR3 sequence: CASSLGLAGAPDTQYF. The CDR3 DNA is TGTGCCAGCAGCTTAGGGCTAGCGGGGGCCCCAGATACGCAGTATTTT.

The chain has TRBV6-2 or TRBV6-3 and TRBJ2-3; 9 nucleotides match TRBD2. In germline, CDR1 is MNHEY, CDR2 SVGEGT. The trim removed 4 bases at V and 2 bases at J, leaving 16 bases unmatched. CDR3 length: 19 amino acids. CDR3 sequence (DNA): TGTGCCAGCAGTTTGGCAGGCCTAGCGGGGTATTCAATCACAGATACGCAGTATTTT. Translating gives CASSLAGLAGYSITDTQYF.

This sequence joins TRBV27 and TRBJ1-4, with D perhaps matching TRBD1 (6 bases). V lost 6 bases to trimming and J lost 8 bases, with 16 bases between them. Per germline, CDR1 MNHEY and CDR2 SMNVEV (reference sequence). The CDR3 spans 14 residues. The CDR3 region is CASSPDRAVEKLFF. The CDR3 bases are TGTGCCAGCAGCCCGGACAGAGCAGTAGAAAAACTGTTTTTT.

The V gene is TRBV5-4, the J gene TRBJ2-7; TRBD2 matches at 8 bases. The CDR3 length is 14 residues. The trim removed 4 bases at V and 0 bases at J, leaving 3 bases unmatched. Germline CDR1 is SGHNT and CDR2 is YYREEE (reference sequence). The CDR3 loop is CASSSGLASYEQYF. Written as DNA, the CDR3 is TGTGCCAGCAGCAGCGGACTAGCCTCCTACGAGCAGTACTTC.

This clone was detected a few times. This chain links TRBV30 with TRBJ1-6; D unclear. CDR1 and CDR2 (germline): GTSNPN, SVGIG (reference sequence). Trimming left V 2 bases short and J 3 bases short, with 14 bases between. The CDR3 spans 16 residues. In DNA, the CDR3 is TGTGCCTGGAGTCCCCCCCTCGGTAGCTATAATTCACCCCTCCACTTT. Translated: CAWSPPLGSYNSPLHF.